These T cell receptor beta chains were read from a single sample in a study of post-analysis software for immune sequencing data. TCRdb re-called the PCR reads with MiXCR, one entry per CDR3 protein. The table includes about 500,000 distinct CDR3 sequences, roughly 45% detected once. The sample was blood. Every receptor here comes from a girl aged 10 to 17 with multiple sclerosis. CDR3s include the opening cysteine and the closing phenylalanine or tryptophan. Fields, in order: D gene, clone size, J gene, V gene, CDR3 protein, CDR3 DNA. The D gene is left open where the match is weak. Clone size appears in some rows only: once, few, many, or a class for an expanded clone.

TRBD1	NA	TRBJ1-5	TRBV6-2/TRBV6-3	CASSRGQTGNQPQHF	TGTGCCAGCAGTAGGGGACAGACTGGCAATCAGCCCCAGCATTTT
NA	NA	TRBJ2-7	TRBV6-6	CASSYSSRSSYEQYF	TGTGCCAGCAGTTACTCGTCTAGATCTTCCTACGAGCAGTACTTC
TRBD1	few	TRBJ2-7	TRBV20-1	CSARARTGAFSYEQYF	TGCAGTGCTAGAGCGAGGACAGGAGCCTTCTCCTACGAGCAGTACTTC
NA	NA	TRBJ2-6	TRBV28	CASSFHGSSGANVLTF	TGTGCCAGCAGTTTTCACGGAAGCTCTGGGGCCAACGTCCTGACTTTC
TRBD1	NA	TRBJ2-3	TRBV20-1	CSAPGTGGADTQYF	TGCAGTGCCCCGGGGACAGGGGGCGCAGATACGCAGTATTTT
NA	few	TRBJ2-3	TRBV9	CASSVDVSNTQYF	TGTGCCAGCAGCGTAGATGTTAGCAATACGCAGTATTTT
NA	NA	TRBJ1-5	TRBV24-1	CATSDSFEPQHF	TGTGCCACCAGTGACAGCTTCGAGCCCCAGCATTTT
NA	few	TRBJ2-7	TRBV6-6	CASSYSEFVLYEQYF	TGTGCCAGCAGTTACTCAGAATTCGTCCTATACGAGCAGTACTTC
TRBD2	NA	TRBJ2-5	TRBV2	CASRGLAGGKYF	TGTGCCAGCAGGGGACTAGCGGGTGGCAAGTACTTC
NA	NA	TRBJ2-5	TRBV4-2	CASSQEGFSTEQYF	TGTGCCAGCAGCCAAGAGGGATTCTCTACGGAGCAGTACTTC
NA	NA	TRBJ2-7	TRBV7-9	CASSSAGGPTYEQYF	TGTGCCAGCAGCTCCGCGGGTGGCCCGACCTACGAGCAGTACTTC
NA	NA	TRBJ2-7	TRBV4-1	CASSHWVGLIYEQYF	TGCGCCAGCAGCCATTGGGTGGGACTGATCTACGAGCAGTACTTC
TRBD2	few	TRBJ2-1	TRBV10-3	CAISVTSGRALSNEQFF	TGTGCCATCAGTGTCACTAGCGGGAGGGCCCTGTCCAATGAGCAGTTCTTC
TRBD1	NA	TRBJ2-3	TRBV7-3	CASSSTGAAADTQYF	TGTGCCAGCAGTTCTACAGGGGCCGCGGCAGATACGCAGTATTTT
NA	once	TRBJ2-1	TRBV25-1	CASSDLGDSTYEQFF	TGTGCCAGCAGTGATCTTGGGGACTCCACCTACGAGCAGTTCTTC
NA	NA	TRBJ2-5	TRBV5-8	CASSRTGGPQETQYF	TGTGCCAGCAGCCGGACGGGTGGACCTCAAGAGACCCAGTACTTC
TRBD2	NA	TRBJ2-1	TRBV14	CARGLAGYNEQFF	TGTGCCAGGGGTTTAGCGGGATACAATGAGCAGTTCTTC
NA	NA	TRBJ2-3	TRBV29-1	CSVVGDPTVVEGFTQYF	TGCAGCGTTGTTGGGGATCCTACAGTCGTGGAGGGTTTTACGCAGTATTTT
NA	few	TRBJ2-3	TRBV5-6	CASSGGVTSTDTQYF	TGTGCCAGCAGCGGAGGGGTGACTAGCACAGATACGCAGTATTTT
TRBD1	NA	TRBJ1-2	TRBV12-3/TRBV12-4	CASSVTGGSGYTF	TGTGCCAGCAGTGTCACAGGGGGTAGTGGCTACACCTTC
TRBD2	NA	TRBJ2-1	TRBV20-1	CSATVPGLAGGHLDEQFF	TGCAGTGCAACTGTCCCGGGACTAGCGGGAGGGCATTTGGATGAGCAGTTCTTC
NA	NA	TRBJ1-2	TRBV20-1	CSARTGETHYGYTF	TGCAGTGCTAGGACAGGAGAAACCCACTATGGCTACACCTTC
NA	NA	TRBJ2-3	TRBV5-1	CASSLGQEGDTQYF	TGCGCCAGCAGCTTGGGGCAGGAGGGGGATACGCAGTATTTT
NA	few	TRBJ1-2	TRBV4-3	CASSPGEGIYGYTF	TGCGCCAGCAGCCCAGGGGAGGGGATCTATGGCTACACCTTC
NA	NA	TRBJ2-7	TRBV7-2	CASSLVGGTQILYEQYF	TGTGCCAGCAGCTTAGTCGGGGGGACACAGATCCTCTACGAGCAGTACTTC
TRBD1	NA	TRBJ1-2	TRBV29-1	CSVVTGGAYTNYGYTF	TGCAGCGTTGTTACAGGGGGCGCTTATACTAACTATGGCTACACCTTC
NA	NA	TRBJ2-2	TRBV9	CASSGSNTGELFF	TGTGCCAGCAGCGGGTCGAACACCGGGGAGCTGTTTTTT
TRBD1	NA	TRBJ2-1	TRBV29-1	CSVVWGGTGRNEQFF	TGCAGCGTTGTTTGGGGGGGGACAGGGCGGAATGAGCAGTTCTTC
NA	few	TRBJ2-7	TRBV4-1	CASSPGGAVSEQYF	TGCGCCAGCAGCCCTGGAGGGGCTGTAAGCGAGCAGTACTTC
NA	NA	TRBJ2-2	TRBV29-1	CSVRKTGELFF	TGCAGCGTCCGGAAGACCGGGGAGCTGTTTTTT
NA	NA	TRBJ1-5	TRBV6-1	CAAAGQPQHF	TGTGCCGCGGCGGGCCAGCCCCAGCATTTT
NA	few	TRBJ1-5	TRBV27	CASSTEKYQPQHF	TGTGCCAGCAGCACAGAGAAGTATCAGCCCCAGCATTTT
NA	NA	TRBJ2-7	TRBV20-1	CSARDQGSGSYEQYF	TGCAGTGCTAGAGATCAGGGCAGCGGATCCTACGAGCAGTACTTC